This record covers a single T cell receptor beta chain. Its specificity is not known. One junction end does not reproduce the germline sequence, and a read error may be involved. The sample originates from a study of response to subunit inactivated influenza vaccine. Study conclusions and caveats: The authors proposed limited new T cell recruitment per seasonal influenza vaccination.

Via MiXCR, TCRdb re-called the RT-PCR reads, giving one row per CDR3 protein. The table includes around 570,000 distinct CDR3 sequences, 6% to 9% detected once. This CDR3 spans 14 amino acids. The germline CDR1 and CDR2 sequences are SGDLS and YYNGEE. V usage is TRBV9 and J usage is TRBJ1-1, with a possible D match to TRBD1 (6 bases). Material: PBMCs from blood, obtained 23 to 25 months after vaccination. This TCR was recovered from a man in his fifties or sixties who received an inactivated influenza vaccine. The CDR3 spells CASSPGHPNTAAFF. CDR3 sequence (DNA): TGTGCCAGCAGCCCGGGACACCCGAACACTGCAGCTTTCTTT. Drawing the rest from reference TRBV9 and TRBJ1-1, the complete variable domain is DSGVTQTPKHLITATGQRVTLRCSPRSGDLSVYWYQQSLDQGLQFLIQYYNGEERAKGNILERFSAQQFPDLHSELNLSSLELGDSALYFCASSPGHPNTAAFFGQGTRLTVV.